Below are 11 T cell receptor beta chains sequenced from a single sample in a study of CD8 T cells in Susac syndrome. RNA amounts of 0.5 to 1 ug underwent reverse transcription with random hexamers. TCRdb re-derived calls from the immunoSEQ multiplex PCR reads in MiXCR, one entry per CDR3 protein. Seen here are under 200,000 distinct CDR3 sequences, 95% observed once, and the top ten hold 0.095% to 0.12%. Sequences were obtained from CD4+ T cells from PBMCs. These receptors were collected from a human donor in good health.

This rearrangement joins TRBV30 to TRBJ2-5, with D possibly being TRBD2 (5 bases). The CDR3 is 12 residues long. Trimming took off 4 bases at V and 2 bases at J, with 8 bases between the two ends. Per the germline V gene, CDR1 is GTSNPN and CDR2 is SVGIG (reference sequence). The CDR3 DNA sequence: TGTGCCTGGACTACGGGGCAAGAGACCCAGTACTTC. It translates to CAWTTGQETQYF.

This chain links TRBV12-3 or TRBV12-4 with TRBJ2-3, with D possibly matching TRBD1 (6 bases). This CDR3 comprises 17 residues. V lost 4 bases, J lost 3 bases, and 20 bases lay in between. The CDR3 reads CASSSPVTGKLTDTQYF. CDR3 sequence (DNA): TGTGCCAGCAGTTCCCCGGTTACAGGGAAATTAACAGATACGCAGTATTTT.

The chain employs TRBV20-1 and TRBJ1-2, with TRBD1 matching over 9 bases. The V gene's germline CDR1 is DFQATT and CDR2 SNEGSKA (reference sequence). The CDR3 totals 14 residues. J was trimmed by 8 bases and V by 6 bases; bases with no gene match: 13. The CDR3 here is CSATGTGNPGGYTF. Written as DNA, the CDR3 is TGCAGTGCCACCGGGACAGGGAATCCAGGCGGCTACACCTTC.

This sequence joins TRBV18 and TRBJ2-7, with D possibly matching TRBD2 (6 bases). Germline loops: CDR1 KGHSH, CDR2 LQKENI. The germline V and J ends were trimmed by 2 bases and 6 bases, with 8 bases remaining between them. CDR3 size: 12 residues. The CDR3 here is CASSPWGGEQYV. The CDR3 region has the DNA TGTGCCAGCTCACCATGGGGAGGCGAGCAGTACGTC.

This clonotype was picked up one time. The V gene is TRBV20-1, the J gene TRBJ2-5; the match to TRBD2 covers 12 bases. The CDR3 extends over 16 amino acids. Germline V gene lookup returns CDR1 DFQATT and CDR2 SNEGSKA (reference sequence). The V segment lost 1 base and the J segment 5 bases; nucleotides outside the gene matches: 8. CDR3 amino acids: CSARGLAGGGWETQYF. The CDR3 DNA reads TGCAGTGCTAGAGGGCTAGCGGGAGGGGGATGGGAGACCCAGTACTTC.

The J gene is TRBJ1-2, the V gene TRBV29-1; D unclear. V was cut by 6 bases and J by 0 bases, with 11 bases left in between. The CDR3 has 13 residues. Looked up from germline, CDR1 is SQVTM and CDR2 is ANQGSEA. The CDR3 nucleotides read TGCAGCGTCCAGCCTGGCGCTAACTATGGCTACACCTTC. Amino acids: CSVQPGANYGYTF.

The DNA for the CDR3 is TGCAGCGTTGCTGACAGGGGAGACACTGAAGCTTTCTTT. It yields the protein CSVADRGDTEAFF. The chain employs TRBV29-1 and TRBJ1-1, with TRBD1 matching 8 bases. The CDR3 loop spans 13 amino acids. V was pared by 4 bases and J by 3 bases, with 4 bases of the junction left unmatched. Per the germline V gene, CDR1 is SQVTM and CDR2 is ANQGSEA.

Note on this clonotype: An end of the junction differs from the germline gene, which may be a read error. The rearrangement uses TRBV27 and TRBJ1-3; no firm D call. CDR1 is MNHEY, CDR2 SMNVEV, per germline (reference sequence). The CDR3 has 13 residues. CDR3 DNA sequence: TGTGCCACCAGTCAGGAGCCTGGAAACACCATATATTTT. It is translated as CATSQEPGNTIYF.

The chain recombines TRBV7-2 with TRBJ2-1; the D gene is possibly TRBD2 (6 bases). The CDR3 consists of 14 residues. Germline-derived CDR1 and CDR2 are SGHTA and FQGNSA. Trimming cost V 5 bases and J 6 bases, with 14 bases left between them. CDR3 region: CASSLTGTFNEQFF. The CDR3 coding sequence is TGTGCCAGCAGCCTTACCGGGACTTTCAATGAGCAGTTCTTC. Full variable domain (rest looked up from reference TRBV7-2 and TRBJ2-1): GAGVSQSPSNKVTEKGKDVELRCDPISGHTALYWYRQSLGQGLEFLIYFQGNSAPDKSGLPSDRFSAERTGGSVSTLTIQRTQQEDSAVYLCASSLTGTFNEQFFGPGTRLTVL.

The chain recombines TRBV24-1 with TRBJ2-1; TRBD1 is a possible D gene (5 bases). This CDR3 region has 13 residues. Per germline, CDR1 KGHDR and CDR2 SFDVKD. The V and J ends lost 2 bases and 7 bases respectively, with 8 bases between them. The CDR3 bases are TGTGCCACCAGTGATTCGACAGCTAATGAGCAGTTCTTC. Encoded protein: CATSDSTANEQFF.

CDR3 DNA sequence: TGCAGTGCTAGTTCAGGGTACGAGCAGTACGTC. Protein product: CSASSGYEQYV. This sequence joins TRBV20-1 and TRBJ2-7; the D gene is possibly TRBD1 (5 bases). Trimming removed 3 bases at V and 4 bases at J, with 7 bases between. Germline V CDR1 and CDR2: DFQATT, SNEGSKA (reference sequence). The CDR3 length is 11 residues.